By sample share, the clone carrying this T cell receptor (beta chain) is large. Antigen specificity is unknown. The germline gives CDR1 SQVTM, CDR2 ANQGSEA. The CDR3 extends over 12 amino acids. The ends were cut back, 3 bases at V and 1 base at J, with 4 bases in the middle. Profiled with immunoSEQ multiplex PCR; TCRdb holds only in-frame clones, not every one. Of under 3,500 clones listed, about 24% are singletons. These data belong to a study of T cells in localized non-small cell lung cancer. Study findings and constraints: The study sequenced only one region of the tumor. As a result, intratumor heterogeneity could not be excluded and remains possible. Greater T cell density in blood accompanied longer overall survival. When the top 100 tumor clones were examined, a median 57 of them also appeared in the adjacent lung, which was paired and uninvolved. Uninvolved adjacent lung, not tumor, had the highest T cell clonality.

This sample comprised lung tumor tissue, obtained before any cancer treatment. The chain couples TRBV29-1 to TRBJ1-3; no clear D. The clonotype comes from a woman aged 40-69 years with stage I lung adenocarcinoma. In DNA, the CDR3 is TGCAGCGTTGAGGTGTCTGGAAACACCATATATTTT. It translates to CSVEVSGNTIYF.